This TCR beta chain was observed in a study of T cell responses to AZD1222 COVID-19 vaccine. The germline V gene has CDR1 SGDLS and CDR2 YYNGEE. Between the trimmed V and J ends, which lost 6 bases and 0 bases, there was a span of 10 bases. The CDR3 totals 14 residues. TCRdb's copy holds only in-frame clones and misses some; the assay was immunoSEQ multiplex PCR. The sample yields approximately 180,000 clones, more than 70% seen once. Study findings and constraints: Donor demographics were predominantly white British with a female majority; clonal diversity may be underestimated. Unmutated variant regions are reportedly targeted by nearly half of spike-specific TCRs.

In this sample, this clone turned up once. Its antigen is still unknown. V gene TRBV9 combines with J gene TRBJ2-4; tentatively, D is TRBD2 (5 bases). The clonotype was recovered from an adult who received the AZD1222 COVID-19 vaccine. The specimen comprised peripheral blood, sampled 28 days after the second AZD1222 dose. The CDR3 protein is CASNGAGAKNIQYF. CDR3 sequence (DNA): TGTGCCAGCAACGGCGCGGGAGCCAAAAACATTCAGTACTTC.